Listed here is a single T cell receptor beta chain. What it binds is not known. The data originate from a study of T cells in Graves' hyperthyroidism and ophthalmopathy. Notes on the study in general: Peripheral blood also featured most of the thyroid clonotypes expanded above 0.001.

Looked up from germline, CDR1 is SEHNR and CDR2 is FQNEAQ (reference sequence). Trimming stripped 6 bases from V and 7 bases from J, with 7 bases between. The CDR3 has 11 amino acids. Authors of the study amplified TCR beta CDR3 regions from RNA transcripts. First-round RT-PCR of the TCR CDR3 relied on the HTBI primer set. TCRdb reanalysed the multiplex PCR reads using MiXCR and keeps one entry per CDR3 protein. The sample consists of under 700,000 distinct CDR3 sequences, 16% of them appearing once. The sequence was collected from a woman aged 18-29 years with Graves' hyperthyroidism. The genes are TRBV7-9 and TRBJ2-1; D remains ambiguous. The source material was blood. CDR3 coding DNA: TGTGCCAGCAGTGAGGTGAATGAGCAGTTCTTC. It specifies CASSEVNEQFF.